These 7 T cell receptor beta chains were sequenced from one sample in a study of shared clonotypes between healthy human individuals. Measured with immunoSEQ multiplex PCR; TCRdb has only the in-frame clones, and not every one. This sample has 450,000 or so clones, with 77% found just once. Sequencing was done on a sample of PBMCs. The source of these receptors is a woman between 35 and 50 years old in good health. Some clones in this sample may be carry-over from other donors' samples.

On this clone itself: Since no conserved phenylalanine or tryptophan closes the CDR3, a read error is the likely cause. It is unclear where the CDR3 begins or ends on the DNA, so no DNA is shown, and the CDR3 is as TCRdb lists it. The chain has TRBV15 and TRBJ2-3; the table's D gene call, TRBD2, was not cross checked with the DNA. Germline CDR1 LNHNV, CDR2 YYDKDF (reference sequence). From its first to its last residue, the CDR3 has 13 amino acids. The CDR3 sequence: CATSRDPQLLVSL.

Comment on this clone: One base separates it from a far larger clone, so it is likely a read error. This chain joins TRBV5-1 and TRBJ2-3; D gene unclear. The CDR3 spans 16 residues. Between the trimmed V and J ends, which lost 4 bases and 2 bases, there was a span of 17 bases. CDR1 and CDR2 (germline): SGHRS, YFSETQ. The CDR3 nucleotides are TGCGCCAGCAGCCCCAAACGGTACTGGATCACAGATACGCAGTATTTT. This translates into CASSPKRYWITDTQYF.

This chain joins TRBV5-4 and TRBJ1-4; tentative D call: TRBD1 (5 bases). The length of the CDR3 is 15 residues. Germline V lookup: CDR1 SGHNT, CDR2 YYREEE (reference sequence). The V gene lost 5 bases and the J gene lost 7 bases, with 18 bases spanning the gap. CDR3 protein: CASRESGTSGEKLFF. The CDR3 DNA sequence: TGTGCCAGCAGGGAATCCGGGACGTCCGGTGAAAAACTGTTTTTT. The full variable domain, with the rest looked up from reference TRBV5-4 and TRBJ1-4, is ETGVTQSPTHLIKTRGQQVTLRCSSQSGHNTVSWYQQALGQGPQFIFQYYREEENGRGNFPPRFSGLQFPNYSSELNVNALELDDSALYLCASRESGTSGEKLFFGSGTQLSVL.

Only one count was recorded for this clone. In DNA form, the CDR3 reads TGTGCCAGCTCACCGGGCCAAAGGTATGAGCAGTTCTTC. Its translation: CASSPGQRYEQFF. The V gene is TRBV18, the J gene TRBJ2-1; no clear D. With 3 bases removed from V and 8 bases from J, the gap between germline ends came to 11 bases. CDR1 is KGHSH and CDR2 is LQKENI in the germline V gene. The CDR3 contains 13 residues.

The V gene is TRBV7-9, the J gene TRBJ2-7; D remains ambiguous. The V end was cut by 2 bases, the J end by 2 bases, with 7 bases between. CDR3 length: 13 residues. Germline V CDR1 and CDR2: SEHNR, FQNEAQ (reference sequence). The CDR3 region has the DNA TGTGCCAGCAGCTTATACGGCGCCTACGAGCAGTACTTC. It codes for CASSLYGAYEQYF.

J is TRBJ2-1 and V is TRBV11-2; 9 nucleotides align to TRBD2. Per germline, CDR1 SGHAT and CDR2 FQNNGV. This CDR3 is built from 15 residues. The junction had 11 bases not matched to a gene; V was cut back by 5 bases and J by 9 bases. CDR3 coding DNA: TGTGCCAGCAGCCTCGGGGTAGCGGGAGCGGGTGAGCAGTTCTTC. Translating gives CASSLGVAGAGEQFF.

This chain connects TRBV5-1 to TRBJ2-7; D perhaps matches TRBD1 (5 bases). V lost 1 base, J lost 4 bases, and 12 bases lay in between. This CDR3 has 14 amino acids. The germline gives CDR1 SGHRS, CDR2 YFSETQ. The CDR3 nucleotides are TGCGCCAGCAGCTTGCCGACAGCGTTATACGAGCAGTACTTC. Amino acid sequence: CASSLPTALYEQYF.